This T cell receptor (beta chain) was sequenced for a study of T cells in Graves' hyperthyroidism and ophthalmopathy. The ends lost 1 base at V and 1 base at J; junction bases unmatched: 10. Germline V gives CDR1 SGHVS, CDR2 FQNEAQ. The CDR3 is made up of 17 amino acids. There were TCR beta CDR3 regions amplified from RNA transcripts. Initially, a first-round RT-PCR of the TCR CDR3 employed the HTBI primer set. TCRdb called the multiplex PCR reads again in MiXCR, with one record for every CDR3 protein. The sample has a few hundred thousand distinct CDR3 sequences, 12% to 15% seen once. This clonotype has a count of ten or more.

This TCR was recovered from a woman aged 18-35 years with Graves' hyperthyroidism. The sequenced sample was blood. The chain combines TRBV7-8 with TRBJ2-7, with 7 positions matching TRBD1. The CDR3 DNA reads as TGTGCCAGCAGCTTAGAGATCAGGGGGAAGGGGTCCTACGAGCAGTACTTC. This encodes CASSLEIRGKGSYEQYF.